This T cell receptor (beta chain) was recorded in a study of CD8 T cells in ankylosing spondylitis. Findings and caveats of the study: Disease-associated clones were reportedly significantly overrepresented in matched ankylosing spondylitis synovial fluid. Apparently characteristic of ankylosing spondylitis blood was a TCR beta motif (fewer than ten highly homologous variants).

Trimming removed 4 bases from V and 0 bases from J; junction bases left unmatched: 5. CDR1 is SGDLS, CDR2 YYNGEE, per germline. The CDR3 has 15 residues. Preparation of TCR beta libraries was done by quantitative 5'-RACE with molecular barcodes. TCRdb recomputed calls from the 5' RACE reads with MiXCR, one row per CDR3 protein. The sample holds approximately 25,000 distinct CDR3 sequences, about 15% seen once. Regarding this clonotype: Its specificity is unknown.

The chain employs TRBV9 and TRBJ2-7; TRBD2 matches 9 bases. Sequences were obtained from blood. The TCR comes from a male donor with ankylosing spondylitis or in good health (not recorded which). The CDR3 DNA reads TGTGCCAGCAGCCCGCGGGAGGGCCTCTCCTACGAGCAGTACTTC. It specifies CASSPREGLSYEQYF.